Given below is one T cell receptor beta chain in context. The J segment lost 12 bases and the V segment lost 6 bases, leaving 5 bases of the junction unmatched. The CDR3 length is 11 residues. Primed by a sample-barcoded 5' primer and a J-beta primer mix, a second PCR proceeded for 7 to 11 cycles. TCRdb called the 5' RACE reads again in MiXCR, with one record for every CDR3 protein. This table holds more than 650,000 distinct CDR3 sequences, roughly 20% found once. The data were obtained in a study of blood T cells in healthy people across ages. Sequencing was done on a sample of blood. This clonotype was obtained from an older man in good health. The V and J genes are TRBV12-3 or TRBV12-4 and TRBJ1-1; 9 nucleotides line up with TRBD1. CDR3 nucleotide sequence: TGTGCCAGCAGCGACAGGGGGAAAACTTTCTTT. It encodes CASSDRGKTFF.